This TCR beta chain was obtained from a study of blood T cell repertoires in COVID-19. Whole-study context: The analysed material was cDNA or gDNA that came from T cells, B-cell-depleted T cells, or PBMCs.

CDR3 length: 14 amino acids. CDR1 and CDR2 (germline): SNHLY, FYNNEI. The V end was cut by 4 bases, the J end by 2 bases, with 11 bases between. Profiled with immunoSEQ multiplex PCR; TCRdb holds only in-frame clones, not every one. The sample contains about 230,000 clones, approximately 88% of which appear only once. The cohort comprised adults aged roughly 18 to 100 years residing in 20 to 25 US areas. Sequencing was carried out using PBMCs or T cells enriched from blood (not recorded which). This clonotype was obtained from a middle-aged woman with acute COVID-19. The chain combines TRBV2 with TRBJ1-2; possible D gene TRBD1, 5 bases. CDR3 in amino acids: CASSASDTNYGYTF. In DNA, the CDR3 is TGTGCCAGCAGTGCTTCGGACACAAACTATGGCTACACCTTC.